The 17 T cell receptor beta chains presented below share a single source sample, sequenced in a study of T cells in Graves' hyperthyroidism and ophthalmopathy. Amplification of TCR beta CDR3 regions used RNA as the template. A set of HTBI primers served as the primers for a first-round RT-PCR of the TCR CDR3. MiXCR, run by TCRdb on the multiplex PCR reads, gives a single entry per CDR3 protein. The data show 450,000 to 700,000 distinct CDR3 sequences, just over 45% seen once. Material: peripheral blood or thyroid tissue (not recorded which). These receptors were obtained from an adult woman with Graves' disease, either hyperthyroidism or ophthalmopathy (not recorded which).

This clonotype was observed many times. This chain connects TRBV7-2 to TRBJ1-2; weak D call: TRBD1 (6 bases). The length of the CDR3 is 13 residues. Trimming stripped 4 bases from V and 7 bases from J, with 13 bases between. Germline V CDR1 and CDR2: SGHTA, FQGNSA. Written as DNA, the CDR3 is TGTGCCAGCAGCTCCGGGACAATGCTTGGCTACACCTTC. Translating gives CASSSGTMLGYTF.

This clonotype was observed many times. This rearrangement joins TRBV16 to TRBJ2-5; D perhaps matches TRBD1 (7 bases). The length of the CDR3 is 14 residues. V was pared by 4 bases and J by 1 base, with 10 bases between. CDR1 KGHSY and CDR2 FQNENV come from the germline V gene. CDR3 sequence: CASSPGDSQETQYF. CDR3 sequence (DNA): TGTGCCAGCAGCCCGGGGGACAGCCAAGAGACCCAGTACTTC.

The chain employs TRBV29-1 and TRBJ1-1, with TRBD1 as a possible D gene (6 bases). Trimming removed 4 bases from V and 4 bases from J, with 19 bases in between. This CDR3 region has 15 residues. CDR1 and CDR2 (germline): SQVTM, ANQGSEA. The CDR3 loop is CSVAISGDTLTEAFF. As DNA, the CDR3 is TGCAGCGTTGCCATCAGCGGGGACACCCTCACTGAAGCTTTCTTT.

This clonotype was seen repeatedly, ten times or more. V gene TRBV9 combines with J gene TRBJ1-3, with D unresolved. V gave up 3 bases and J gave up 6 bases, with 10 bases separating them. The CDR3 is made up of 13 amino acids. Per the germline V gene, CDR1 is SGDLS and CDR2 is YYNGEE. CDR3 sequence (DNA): TGTGCCAGCAGCGCCGGGGTCGAAAACACCATATATTTT. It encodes CASSAGVENTIYF. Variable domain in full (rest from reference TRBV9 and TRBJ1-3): DSGVTQTPKHLITATGQRVTLRCSPRSGDLSVYWYQQSLDQGLQFLIQYYNGEERAKGNILERFSAQQFPDLHSELNLSSLELGDSALYFCASSAGVENTIYFGEGSWLTVV.

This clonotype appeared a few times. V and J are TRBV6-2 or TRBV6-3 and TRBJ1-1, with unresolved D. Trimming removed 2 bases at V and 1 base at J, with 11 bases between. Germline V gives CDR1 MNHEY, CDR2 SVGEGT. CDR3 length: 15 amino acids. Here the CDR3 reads CASSYRGLQNTEAFF. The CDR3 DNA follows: TGTGCCAGCAGTTACCGAGGACTCCAGAACACTGAAGCTTTCTTT.

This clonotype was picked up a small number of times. Here the CDR3 reads CASARQGSQPQHF. CDR3 nucleotide sequence: TGTGCCAGCGCCAGACAGGGGAGTCAGCCCCAGCATTTT. J is TRBJ1-5 and V is TRBV25-1; the match to TRBD1 covers 8 bases. Germline V lookup: CDR1 MGHDK, CDR2 SYGVNS. This CDR3 is built from 13 residues. The ends lost 8 bases at V and 6 bases at J; junction bases unmatched: 6.

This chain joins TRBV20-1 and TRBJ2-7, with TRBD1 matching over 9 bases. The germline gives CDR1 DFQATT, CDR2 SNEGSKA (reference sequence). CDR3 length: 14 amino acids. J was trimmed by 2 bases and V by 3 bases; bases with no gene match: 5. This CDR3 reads CSARVGQGTYEQYF. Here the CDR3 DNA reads TGCAGTGCTAGGGTTGGACAGGGGACCTACGAGCAGTACTTC.

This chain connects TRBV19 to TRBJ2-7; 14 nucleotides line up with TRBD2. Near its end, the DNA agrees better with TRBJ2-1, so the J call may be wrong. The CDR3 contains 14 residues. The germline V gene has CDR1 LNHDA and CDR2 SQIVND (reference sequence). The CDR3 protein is CASSNGLAGGEQFF. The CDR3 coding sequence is TGTGCCAGTAGTAATGGACTAGCGGGAGGTGAGCAGTTCTTC.

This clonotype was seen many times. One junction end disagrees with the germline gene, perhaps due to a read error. CDR3 nucleotide sequence: TGTGCCAGCACTGAAGCGGGGGCGGGGAGCCGCCAAGAGACCCAGTACTTC. The encoded protein is CASTEAGAGSRQETQYF. The chain carries TRBV2 and TRBJ2-5, with 8 bases that match TRBD2. CDR1 and CDR2 (germline): SNHLY, FYNNEI. This CDR3 comprises 17 residues. Full variable domain (remainder filled in from reference TRBV2 and TRBJ2-5): EPEVTQTPSHQVTQMGQEVILRCVPISNHLYFYWYRQILGQKVEFLVSFYNNEISEKSEIFDDQFSVERPDGSNFTLKIRSTKLEDSAMYFCASTEAGAGSRQETQYFGPGTRLLVL.

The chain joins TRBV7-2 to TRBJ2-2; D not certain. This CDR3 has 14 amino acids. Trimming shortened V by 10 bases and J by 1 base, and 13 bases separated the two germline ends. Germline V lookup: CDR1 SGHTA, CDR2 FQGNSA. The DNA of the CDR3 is TGTGCCACCCCGAGACAAGTGAACACCGGGGAGCTGTTTTTT. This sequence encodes CATPRQVNTGELFF.

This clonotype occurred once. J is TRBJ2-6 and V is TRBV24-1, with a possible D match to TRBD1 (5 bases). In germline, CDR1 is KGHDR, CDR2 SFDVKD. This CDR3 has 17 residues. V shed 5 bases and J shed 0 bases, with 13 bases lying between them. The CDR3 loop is CATSARRALSGANVLTF. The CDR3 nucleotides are TGTGCCACCAGTGCTCGCAGGGCGCTCTCTGGGGCCAACGTCCTGACTTTC.

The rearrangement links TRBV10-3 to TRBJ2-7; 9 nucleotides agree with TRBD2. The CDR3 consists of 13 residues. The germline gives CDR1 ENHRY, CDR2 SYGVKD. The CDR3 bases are TGTGCTGGTACCGGGACTAGCTCCCCCGAGCAGTACTTC. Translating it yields CAGTGTSSPEQYF.

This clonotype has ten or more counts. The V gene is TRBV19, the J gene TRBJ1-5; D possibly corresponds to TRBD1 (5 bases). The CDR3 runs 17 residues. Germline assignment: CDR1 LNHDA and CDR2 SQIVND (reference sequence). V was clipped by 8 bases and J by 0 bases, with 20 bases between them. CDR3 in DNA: TGTGCCAGTGGAAGAGGGGAAGTCACGTATAGCAATCAGCCCCAGCATTTT. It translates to CASGRGEVTYSNQPQHF.

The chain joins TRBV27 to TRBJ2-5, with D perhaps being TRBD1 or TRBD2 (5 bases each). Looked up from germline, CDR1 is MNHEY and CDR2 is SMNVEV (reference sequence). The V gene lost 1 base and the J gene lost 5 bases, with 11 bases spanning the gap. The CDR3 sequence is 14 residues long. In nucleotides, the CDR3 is TGTGCCAGCAGTTTATGGGGGATGATGGAGACCCAGTACTTC. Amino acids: CASSLWGMMETQYF.

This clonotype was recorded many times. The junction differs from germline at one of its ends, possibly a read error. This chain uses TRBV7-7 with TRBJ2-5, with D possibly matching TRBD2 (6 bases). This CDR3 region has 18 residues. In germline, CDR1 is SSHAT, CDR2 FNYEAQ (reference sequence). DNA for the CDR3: TGTGCTAGCAGCTTAGCCGATGTGGCGGGAATGGGCCAAGAGACCCAGTACTTC. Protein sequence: CASSLADVAGMGQETQYF.

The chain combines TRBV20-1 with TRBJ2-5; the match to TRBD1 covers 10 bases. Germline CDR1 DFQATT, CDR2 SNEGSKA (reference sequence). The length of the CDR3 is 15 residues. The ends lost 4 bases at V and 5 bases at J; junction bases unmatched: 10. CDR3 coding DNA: TGCAGTGCTACCTCCCGACAGGGGGCGGCGGAGACCCAGTACTTC. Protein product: CSATSRQGAAETQYF.

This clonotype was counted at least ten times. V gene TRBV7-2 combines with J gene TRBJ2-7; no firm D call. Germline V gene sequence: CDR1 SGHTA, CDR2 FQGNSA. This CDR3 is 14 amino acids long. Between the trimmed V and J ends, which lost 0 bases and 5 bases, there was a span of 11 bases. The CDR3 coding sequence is TGTGCCAGCAGCTTAGCAGTTAGGCTCGACGAGCAGTACTTC. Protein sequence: CASSLAVRLDEQYF. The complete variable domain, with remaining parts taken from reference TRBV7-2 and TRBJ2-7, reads GAGVSQSPSNKVTEKGKDVELRCDPISGHTALYWYRQSLGQGLEFLIYFQGNSAPDKSGLPSDRFSAERTGGSVSTLTIQRTQQEDSAVYLCASSLAVRLDEQYFGPGTRLTVT.